These 9 T cell receptor beta chains were all obtained from the same sample, sequenced in a study of blood T cell repertoires in COVID-19. Using immunoSEQ multiplex PCR, the repertoire was profiled, and TCRdb retains in-frame clones only, with some absent. Counted here are 200,000 to 250,000 clones, 82% occurring once; the ten biggest clones make up about 5.6%. The sequencing input was peripheral blood. The origin of the receptors is a woman aged 70-85 years with COVID-19, enrolled during active disease.

This sequence joins TRBV3-1 (or the pseudogene TRBV3-2) and TRBJ2-1; 15 bases are a match to TRBD2. With V trimmed by 1 base and J by 1 base, 5 bases remained unmatched. This CDR3 has 19 amino acids. The germline CDR1 and CDR2 sequences are LGHDT and YNNKEL (reference sequence). CDR3 residues: CASSQARGLAGGSYNEQFF. DNA for the CDR3: TGTGCCAGCAGCCAAGCGCGGGGACTAGCGGGAGGTTCCTACAATGAGCAGTTCTTC.

The gene calls are TRBV29-1 and TRBJ1-1, with D hard to call. CDR1 and CDR2 (germline): SQVTM, ANQGSEA. With 0 bases removed from V and 4 bases from J, the gap between germline ends came to 9 bases. The CDR3 loop spans 13 amino acids. DNA of the CDR3: TGCAGCGTTGAAGATGCGCCGGGCACTGAAGCTTTCTTT. It codes for CSVEDAPGTEAFF.

This chain connects TRBV2 to TRBJ2-1, with TRBD2 identical over 11 bases. The CDR3 runs to 14 residues. Germline CDR1 SNHLY, CDR2 FYNNEI. Germline trimming cut 7 bases from V and 7 bases from J; bases unmatched to any gene: 6. Here the CDR3 reads CASTLAGEGNEQFF. CDR3 coding DNA: TGTGCCAGCACACTAGCGGGAGAAGGGAATGAGCAGTTCTTC.

The CDR3 loop reads CASSQDVRGNQPQHF. As DNA, the CDR3 is TGTGCCAGCAGCCAAGATGTCAGGGGCAATCAGCCCCAGCATTTT. The chain has TRBV3-1 (or the pseudogene TRBV3-2) and TRBJ1-5; D is perhaps TRBD1 (5 bases). Germline V gives CDR1 LGHDT, CDR2 YNNKEL (reference sequence). The CDR3 spans 15 residues. V dropped 0 bases and J dropped 2 bases, with 8 bases sitting between them.

This chain joins TRBV2 and TRBJ1-2; D may be TRBD1 (5 bases). The CDR3 length is 13 residues. V lost 2 bases, J lost 6 bases, and 10 bases lay in between. CDR1 and CDR2 from the germline V gene are SNHLY and FYNNEI. The CDR3 protein is CASSEQGSDGYTF. The CDR3 DNA is TGTGCCAGCAGTGAACAGGGAAGTGATGGCTACACCTTC.

This chain connects TRBV6-2 or TRBV6-3 to TRBJ1-2; D remains ambiguous. V dropped 5 bases and J dropped 7 bases, with 20 bases sitting between them. CDR1 MNHEY and CDR2 SVGEGT come from the germline V gene. The CDR3 length is 15 residues. The CDR3 nucleotides are TGTGCCAGCAGTCTGCGTCCGGGGAGGCTTGGTGGCTACACCTTC. It yields the protein CASSLRPGRLGGYTF.

This chain uses TRBV28 with TRBJ1-4, with D possibly TRBD1 on 6 matching bases. The CDR3 is 15 amino acids. V lost 2 bases, J lost 7 bases, and 14 bases lay in between. Germline V gene sequence: CDR1 MDHEN, CDR2 SYDVKM. In nucleotides, the CDR3 is TGTGCCAGCAGTTTACCGGGTAGGGGGGGTGAAAAACTGTTTTTT. Translation: CASSLPGRGGEKLFF.

This clone came up a few times. V is TRBV28 and J is TRBJ1-6, with TRBD1 matching over 7 bases. The CDR3 loop spans 14 amino acids. Losses at the gene ends were 6 bases for V and 9 bases for J; bases not matched to a gene: 8. The V gene's germline CDR1 is MDHEN and CDR2 SYDVKM. The CDR3 DNA reads TGTGCCAGCAGGGACAGGTCCGGGGGTTCACCCCTCCACTTT. Its protein product is CASRDRSGGSPLHF.

This clone was seen more than once but under ten times. The chain employs TRBV19 and TRBJ1-2; no reliable D call. V lost 0 bases to trimming and J lost 1 base, with 9 bases between them. CDR1 is LNHDA and CDR2 is SQIVND in the germline V gene (reference sequence). This CDR3 spans 15 amino acids. The CDR3 nucleotides are TGTGCCAGTAGTATAGATCTCCAGATTAACTATGGCTACACCTTC. Translation: CASSIDLQINYGYTF.